The clone carrying this TCR beta chain was detected a few times. The antigen remains undetermined. CDR1 is LNHNV and CDR2 is YYDKDF in the germline V gene (reference sequence). J gave up 4 bases and V 8 bases, and 11 bases lay outside the gene matches. The length of the CDR3 is 15 residues. Per donor, one heparinised blood draw averaged approximately 120 mL. Sequenced material consisted of expressed TCRB transcripts (all of the isolated RNA was reverse transcribed). Profiling relied on immunoSEQ multiplex PCR, and the TCRdb table lists in-frame clones only, not all of them. The table has around 170,000 clones, around 9% seen once. This sample is drawn from a study of beta chain features in type 1 diabetes. Whole-study results and caveats: Type 1 diabetes patients had TCRB CDR3s that were shorter (moderately but significantly so) in all four CD4+ subsets.

Sequencing was carried out using central memory CD4+ T cells from blood. The TCR sequence derives from a woman in her thirties with type 1 diabetes. The chain couples TRBV15 to TRBJ1-2, with 9 bases matching TRBD1. CDR3 sequence: CATEPGQGLGYGYTF. The CDR3 DNA reads as TGTGCCACCGAGCCGGGACAGGGCTTGGGCTATGGCTACACCTTC.